The 7 T cell receptor beta chains reported below all come from one sample, sequenced in a study of T cell clonality in common variable immunodeficiency. Study findings and constraints: In common variable immunodeficiency, TCR beta chains reportedly carried fewer deletions and N-nucleotide insertions.

For these TCRs, the target antigens are not known. Sequenced by immunoSEQ multiplex PCR; TCRdb stores in-frame clones only, minus some. This repertoire holds roughly 42,000 clones, and none appear only once. Material for sequencing was peripheral blood mononuclear cells. These receptor sequences come from a human donor with common variable immunodeficiency.

This clone was seen more than once but under ten times. Read sequence stops 3 residues before the CDR3 end, and the germline J gene provides the missing end. The chain joins TRBV6-1 to TRBJ1-6; TRBD1 is a possible D gene (6 bases). The V gene lost 0 bases and the J gene lost 7 bases, with 13 bases spanning the gap. Germline V CDR1 and CDR2: MNHNS, SASEGT. This CDR3 has 16 amino acids. The CDR3 is CASSEAGTQTNSPLHF. The covered CDR3 bases are TGTGCCAGCAGTGAAGCAGGGACACAGACCAATTCACCC.

About this clone: Read sequence stops 3 residues before the CDR3 end, and the germline J gene provides the missing end. This chain connects TRBV19 to TRBJ2-3; D is perhaps TRBD2 (6 bases). This CDR3 contains 14 residues. V lost 6 bases, J lost 4 bases, and 14 bases lay in between. Germline CDR1 reads LNHDA; CDR2 reads SQIVND (reference sequence). Here the CDR3 reads CASRWASEADTQYF. The CDR3 DNA, read in part, is TGTGCCAGTAGGTGGGCTAGCGAGGCAGATACG.

This clone appeared many times. The CDR3 extends 3 residues past the end of the read, so its final part is completed from the germline J gene. The chain carries TRBV10-3 and TRBJ1-1, with 11 nucleotides matching TRBD1. This CDR3 is 15 amino acids long. Trimming at V came to 6 bases and at J to 0 bases, leaving 3 bases not matched to a gene. Germline CDR1 and CDR2: ENHRY and SYGVKD. The sequenced part of the CDR3 DNA is TGTGCCATCAGAGGGACAGGGGGATTGAACACTGAA. It encodes CAIRGTGGLNTE. The entire CDR3 reads CAIRGTGGLNTEAFF.

Worth noting for this clone: The read finishes 3 residues shy of the CDR3 end, and the germline J gene is used to complete it. This sequence joins TRBV18 and TRBJ1-1, with a tentative D call TRBD1 (6 bases). Deletions cut 2 bases from V and 0 bases from J, with 7 bases between. Germline V lookup: CDR1 KGHSH, CDR2 LQKENI. The CDR3 runs 14 residues. The CDR3 DNA, read in part, is TGTGCCAGCTCACCAGGGACACTGAACACTGAA. Translating gives CASSPGTLNTE. The complete CDR3 reads CASSPGTLNTEAFF.

Concerning this clone itself: The read is 3 residues too short to cover the CDR3 end, so that end is filled in from the germline J gene. The chain employs TRBV7-6 and TRBJ2-1; a weak D match, TRBD2 (7 bases). The CDR3 loop spans 14 amino acids. The V gene's germline CDR1 is SGHVS and CDR2 FNYEAQ. The germline V and J ends were trimmed by 5 bases and 6 bases, with 14 bases remaining between them. CDR3 in amino acids: CASSGGGLSNEQFF. The DNA read from the CDR3 is TGTGCCAGCAGCGGGGGGGGCCTTAGCAATGAG.

Details on this clone: The read stops 3 residues short of the end of the CDR3; the missing end is completed from the germline J gene. The chain uses TRBV19 and TRBJ2-3, with D maybe TRBD1 (6 bases). Germline V lookup: CDR1 LNHDA, CDR2 SQIVND (reference sequence). CDR3 length: 14 amino acids. Between the trimmed V and J ends, which lost 9 bases and 0 bases, there was a span of 13 bases. The CDR3 protein is CASGTITSTDTQYF. The DNA read from the CDR3 is TGTGCCAGCGGGACAATAACTAGCACAGATACG.

Turning to this clone: Read sequence stops 3 residues before the CDR3 end, and the germline J gene provides the missing end. V gene TRBV30 combines with J gene TRBJ2-6; weak D call: TRBD2 (6 bases). Per the germline V gene, CDR1 is GTSNPN and CDR2 is SVGIG (reference sequence). The CDR3 runs 14 residues. Trimming took off 6 bases at V and 2 bases at J, with 11 bases between the two ends. The CDR3 is CACLAGTGANVLTF. CDR3 DNA (partial): TGTGCCTGTTTGGCGGGGACTGGGGCCAACGTC.